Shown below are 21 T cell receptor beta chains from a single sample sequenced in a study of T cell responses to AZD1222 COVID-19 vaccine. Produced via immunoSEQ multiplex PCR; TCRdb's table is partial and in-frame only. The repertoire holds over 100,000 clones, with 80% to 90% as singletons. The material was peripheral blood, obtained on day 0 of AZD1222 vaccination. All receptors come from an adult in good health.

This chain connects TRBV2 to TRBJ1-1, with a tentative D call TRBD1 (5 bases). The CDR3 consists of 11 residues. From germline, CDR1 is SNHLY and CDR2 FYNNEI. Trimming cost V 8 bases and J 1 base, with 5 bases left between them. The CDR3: CASGGNTEAFF. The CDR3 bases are TGTGCCAGCGGGGGGAACACTGAAGCTTTCTTT. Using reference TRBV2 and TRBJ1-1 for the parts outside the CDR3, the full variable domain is EPEVTQTPSHQVTQMGQEVILRCVPISNHLYFYWYRQILGQKVEFLVSFYNNEISEKSEIFDDQFSVERPDGSNFTLKIRSTKLEDSAMYFCASGGNTEAFFGQGTRLTVV.

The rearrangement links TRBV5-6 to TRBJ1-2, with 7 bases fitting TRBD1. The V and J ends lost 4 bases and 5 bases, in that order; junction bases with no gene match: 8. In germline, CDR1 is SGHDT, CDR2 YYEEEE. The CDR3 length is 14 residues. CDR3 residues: CASSRPGQSYGYTF. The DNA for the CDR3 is TGTGCCAGCAGCCGGCCGGGACAGAGTTATGGCTACACCTTC.

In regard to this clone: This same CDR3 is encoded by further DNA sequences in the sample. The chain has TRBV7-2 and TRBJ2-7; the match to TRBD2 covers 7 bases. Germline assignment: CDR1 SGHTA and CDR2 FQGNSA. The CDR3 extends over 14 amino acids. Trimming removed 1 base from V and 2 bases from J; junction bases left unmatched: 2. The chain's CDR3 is CASSLGGGPYEQYF. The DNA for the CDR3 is TGTGCCAGCAGCTTAGGCGGGGGACCCTACGAGCAGTACTTC.

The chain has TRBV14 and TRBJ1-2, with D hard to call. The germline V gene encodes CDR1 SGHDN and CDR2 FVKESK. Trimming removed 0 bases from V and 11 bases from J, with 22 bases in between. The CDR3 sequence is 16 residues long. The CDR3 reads CASSQDIQTRSRSYTF. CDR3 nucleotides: TGTGCCAGCAGCCAAGATATCCAGACAAGATCCCGATCATACACCTTC. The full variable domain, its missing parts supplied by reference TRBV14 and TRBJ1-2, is EAGVTQFPSHSVIEKGQTVTLRCDPISGHDNLYWYRRVMGKEIKFLLHFVKESKQDESGMPNNRFLAERTGGTYSTLKVQPAELEDSGVYFCASSQDIQTRSRSYTFGSGTRLTVV.

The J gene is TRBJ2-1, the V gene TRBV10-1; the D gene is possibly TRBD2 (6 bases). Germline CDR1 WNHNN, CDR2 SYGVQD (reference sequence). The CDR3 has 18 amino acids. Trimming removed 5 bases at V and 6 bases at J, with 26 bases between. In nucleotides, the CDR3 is TGCGCCAGCAGTTCCACGCGGGATCCCCACTCGGAGGGCAATGAGCAGTTCTTC. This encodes CASSSTRDPHSEGNEQFF.

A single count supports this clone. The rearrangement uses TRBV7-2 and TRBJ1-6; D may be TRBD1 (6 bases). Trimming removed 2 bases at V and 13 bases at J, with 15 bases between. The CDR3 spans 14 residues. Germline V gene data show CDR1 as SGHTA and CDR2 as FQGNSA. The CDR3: CASSLWGAGTPLHF. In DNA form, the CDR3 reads TGTGCCAGCAGCTTATGGGGGGCGGGGACCCCCCTCCACTTT.

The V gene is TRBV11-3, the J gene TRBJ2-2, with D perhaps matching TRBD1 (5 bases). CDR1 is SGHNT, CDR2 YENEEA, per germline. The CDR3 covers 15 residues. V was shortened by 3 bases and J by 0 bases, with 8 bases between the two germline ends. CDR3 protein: CASSFQGANTGELFF. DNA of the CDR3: TGTGCCAGCAGCTTCCAGGGCGCGAACACCGGGGAGCTGTTTTTT.

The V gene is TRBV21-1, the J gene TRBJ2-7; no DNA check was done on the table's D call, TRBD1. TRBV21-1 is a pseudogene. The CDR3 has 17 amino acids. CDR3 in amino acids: CASSTAPGGDTTYEQYF. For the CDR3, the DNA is TGTGCCAGCAGCACGGCTCCAGGGGGTGACACAACCTACGAGCAGTACTTC.

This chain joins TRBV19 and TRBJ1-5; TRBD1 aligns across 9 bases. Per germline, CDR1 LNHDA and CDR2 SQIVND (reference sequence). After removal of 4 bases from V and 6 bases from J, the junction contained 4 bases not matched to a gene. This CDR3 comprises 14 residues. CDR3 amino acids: CASSTGQGSQPQHF. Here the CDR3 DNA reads TGTGCCAGTAGTACAGGACAGGGGAGTCAGCCCCAGCATTTT.

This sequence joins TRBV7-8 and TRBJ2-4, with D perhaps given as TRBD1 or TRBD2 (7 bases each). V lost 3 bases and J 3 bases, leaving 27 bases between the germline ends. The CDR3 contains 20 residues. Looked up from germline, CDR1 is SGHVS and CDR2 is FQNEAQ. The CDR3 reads CASSFTPRGGWAGGKNIQYF. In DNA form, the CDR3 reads TGTGCCAGCAGCTTTACCCCCAGGGGGGGTTGGGCCGGAGGCAAAAACATTCAGTACTTC.

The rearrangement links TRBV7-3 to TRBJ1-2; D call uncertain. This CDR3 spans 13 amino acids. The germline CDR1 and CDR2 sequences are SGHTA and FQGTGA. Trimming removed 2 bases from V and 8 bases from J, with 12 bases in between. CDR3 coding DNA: TGTGCCAGCAGCTTATCTACGGATGGCGGCTACACCTTC. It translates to CASSLSTDGGYTF.

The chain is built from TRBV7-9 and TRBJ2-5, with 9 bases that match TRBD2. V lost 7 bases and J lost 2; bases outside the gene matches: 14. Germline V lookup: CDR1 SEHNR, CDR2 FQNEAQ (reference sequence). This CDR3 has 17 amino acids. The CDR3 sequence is CASTMGSSGGNQETQYF. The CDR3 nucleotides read TGTGCCAGCACCATGGGATCCAGCGGGGGGAATCAAGAGACCCAGTACTTC.

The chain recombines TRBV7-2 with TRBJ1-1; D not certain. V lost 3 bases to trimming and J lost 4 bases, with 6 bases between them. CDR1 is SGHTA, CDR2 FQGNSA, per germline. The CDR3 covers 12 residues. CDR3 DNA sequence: TGTGCCAGCAGCTTCATCAGCACTGAAGCTTTCTTT. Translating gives CASSFISTEAFF.

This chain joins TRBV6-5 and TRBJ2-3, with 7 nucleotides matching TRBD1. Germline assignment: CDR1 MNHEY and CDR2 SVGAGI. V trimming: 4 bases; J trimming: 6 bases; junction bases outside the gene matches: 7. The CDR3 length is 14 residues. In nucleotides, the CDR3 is TGTGCCAGCAGTTTGGGACAGCCAAGCGATACGCAGTATTTT. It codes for CASSLGQPSDTQYF.

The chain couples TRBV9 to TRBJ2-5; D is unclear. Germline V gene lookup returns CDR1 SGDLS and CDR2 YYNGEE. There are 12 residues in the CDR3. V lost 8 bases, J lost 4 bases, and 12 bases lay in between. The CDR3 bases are TGTGCCAGTAGCCGCACGGGAGAGACCCAGTACTTC. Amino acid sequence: CASSRTGETQYF.

The CDR3 region is CASKSTVSTDTQYF. CDR3 sequence (DNA): TGCGCCAGCAAAAGTACAGTGAGCACAGATACGCAGTATTTT. The chain links TRBV4-1 to TRBJ2-3; no firm D call. From germline, CDR1 is MGHRA and CDR2 YSYEKL. The ends were cut back, 7 bases at V and 0 bases at J, with 11 bases in the middle. The CDR3 has 14 residues.

The CDR3 bases are TGTGCCAGCTCACCGAACCTCGACAGGGTCCATCAGCCCCAGCATTTT. This translates into CASSPNLDRVHQPQHF. This chain uses TRBV18 with TRBJ1-5; 7 positions agree with TRBD1. J gave up 5 bases and V 3 bases, and 10 bases lay outside the gene matches. The CDR3 spans 16 residues. Germline V gives CDR1 KGHSH, CDR2 LQKENI.

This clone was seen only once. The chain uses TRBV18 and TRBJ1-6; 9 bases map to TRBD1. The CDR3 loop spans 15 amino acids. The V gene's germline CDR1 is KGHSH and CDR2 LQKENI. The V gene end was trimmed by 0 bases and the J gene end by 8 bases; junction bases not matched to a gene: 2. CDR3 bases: TGTGCCAGCTCACCACCGGGACAGGGAGATTCACCCCTCCACTTT. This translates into CASSPPGQGDSPLHF.

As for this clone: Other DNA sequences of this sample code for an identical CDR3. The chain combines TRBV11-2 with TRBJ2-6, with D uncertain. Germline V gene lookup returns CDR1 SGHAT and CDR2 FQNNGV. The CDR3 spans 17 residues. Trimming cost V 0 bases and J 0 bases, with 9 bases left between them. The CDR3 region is CASSLESGHSGANVLTF. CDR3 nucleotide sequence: TGTGCCAGCAGCTTAGAGTCTGGCCACTCTGGGGCCAACGTCCTGACTTTC.

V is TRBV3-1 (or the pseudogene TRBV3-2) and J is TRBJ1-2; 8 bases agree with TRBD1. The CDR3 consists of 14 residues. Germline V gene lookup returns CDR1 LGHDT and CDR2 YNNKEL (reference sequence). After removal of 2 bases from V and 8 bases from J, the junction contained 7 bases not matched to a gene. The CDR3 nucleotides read TGTGCCAGCAGCCAACGGCAGGGGGCTCGGGGCTACACCTTC. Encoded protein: CASSQRQGARGYTF.

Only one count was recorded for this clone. The CDR3 DNA follows: TGTGCCACCAGCGGATGGGACAGGGCTTTCCCAGGGGATCAGCCCCAGCATTTT. Translation gives CATSGWDRAFPGDQPQHF. The gene calls are TRBV15 and TRBJ1-5, with 9 bases lining up with TRBD1. CDR3 size: 18 residues. Trimming at V came to 5 bases and at J to 5 bases, leaving 16 bases not matched to a gene. CDR1 is LNHNV, CDR2 YYDKDF, per germline (reference sequence).